This TCR beta chain was sequenced in a study of beta chain features in type 1 diabetes. Study findings and constraints: Naive, central memory and Treg TCRB repertoires seemed to resemble each other more closely in patients than they did in healthy donors. Moderate but significant shortening of TCRB CDR3s was recorded in all four CD4+ subsets from Type 1 diabetes patients.

Blood was drawn once from each donor into heparinised tubes. The draws averaged about 120 mL. Sorted cells reached over 98% purity in every population. Note on this clone: Antigen: not known.

The investigators reverse transcribed all of the isolated RNA, so they sequenced expressed TCRB transcripts. Some clones are missing from TCRdb's copy, which holds only in-frame ones; the method was immunoSEQ multiplex PCR. The sample shows 45,000 to 65,000 clones, 50% to 55% of them seen only once. The sequence came from a woman between 40 and 50 years old with type 1 diabetes. Sequencing input: Tregs from blood.

The CDR3 nucleotides are TGCGCCAGCAGCCCCACGGGGTACAGGGGCTACGAGCAGTACTTC. Translation gives CASSPTGYRGYEQYF. The rearrangement uses TRBV5-1 and TRBJ2-7, with 7 bases aligning to TRBD1. The V gene's germline CDR1 is SGHRS and CDR2 YFSETQ. CDR3 length: 15 residues. V lost 4 bases to trimming and J lost 3 bases; unmatched junction nucleotides: 10.